The 30 T cell receptor beta chains given below trace back to one sample, sequenced in a study of T-cell memory formation after mild COVID-19. TCRdb re-analysed the 5' RACE reads in MiXCR, keeping a single row per CDR3 protein. The data show under 400,000 distinct CDR3 sequences, 25% to 30% seen once. Input material: PBMCs or a T cell subset sorted from them (not recorded which). All receptors derive from an adult woman who had mild COVID-19 (a few samples of this study predate the infection). Cell type and time point are not known.

V and J are TRBV5-1 and TRBJ2-2; D is possibly TRBD1 (5 bases). Trimming left V 6 bases short and J 8 bases short, with 8 bases between. From germline, CDR1 is SGHRS and CDR2 YFSETQ. The CDR3 totals 11 residues. CDR3 coding DNA: TGCGCCAGCACCTACAGGGGGGAGCTGTTTTTT. Its translation is CASTYRGELFF.

This clonotype came up a few times. This sequence joins TRBV5-5 and TRBJ2-5; 8 positions agree with TRBD2. Germline V gives CDR1 SGHKS, CDR2 YYEKEE (reference sequence). V trimming: 1 base; J trimming: 3 bases; junction bases outside the gene matches: 8. The CDR3 runs 16 residues. The CDR3 sequence: CASSLFVTGGKETQYF. The DNA for the CDR3 is TGTGCCAGCAGCTTGTTTGTTACGGGGGGGAAAGAGACCCAGTACTTC.

This chain uses TRBV5-5 with TRBJ1-5, with 8 bases lining up with TRBD1. The CDR3 is made up of 14 amino acids. Germline assignment: CDR1 SGHKS and CDR2 YYEKEE (reference sequence). V dropped 2 bases and J dropped 6; count of bases not matched to a gene: 4. For the CDR3, the DNA is TGTGCCAGCAGCTTAGGACAGGGTGCTCAGCCCCAGCATTTT. Translation: CASSLGQGAQPQHF.

The chain joins TRBV7-2 to TRBJ2-3; a possible D gene is TRBD1 (5 bases). V was cut by 5 bases and J by 0 bases, with 9 bases left in between. Germline V CDR1 and CDR2: SGHTA, FQGNSA. This CDR3 region has 14 residues. CDR3 region: CASSPWTSTDTQYF. CDR3 nucleotides: TGTGCCAGCAGCCCATGGACAAGCACAGATACGCAGTATTTT.

This clonotype was found a few times. The chain joins TRBV5-6 to TRBJ2-2, with D tentatively TRBD1 (7 bases). The length of the CDR3 is 17 residues. Trimming stripped 0 bases from V and 0 bases from J, with 12 bases between. Germline CDR1 is SGHDT and CDR2 is YYEEEE. CDR3 residues: CASSLGIRGANTGELFF. In DNA, the CDR3 is TGTGCCAGCAGCTTGGGGATCAGGGGGGCGAACACCGGGGAGCTGTTTTTT.

This clonotype was seen only a few times. J is TRBJ2-1 and V is TRBV5-5; 11 nucleotides align to TRBD2. The CDR3 loop spans 15 amino acids. With V trimmed by 3 bases and J by 4 bases, 3 bases remained unmatched. Germline V gene lookup returns CDR1 SGHKS and CDR2 YYEKEE (reference sequence). The CDR3 coding sequence is TGTGCCAGCAGCTATAGCGGGAGGGATTACAATGAGCAGTTCTTC. Protein product: CASSYSGRDYNEQFF. Using reference TRBV5-5 and TRBJ2-1 for the parts outside the CDR3, the full variable domain is DAGVTQSPTHLIKTRGQQVTLRCSPISGHKSVSWYQQVLGQGPQFIFQYYEKEERGRGNFPDRFSARQFPNYSSELNVNALLLGDSALYLCASSYSGRDYNEQFFGPGTRLTVL.

This clonotype was counted between two and nine times. This chain uses TRBV14 with TRBJ1-5; D unresolved. CDR1 is SGHDN and CDR2 is FVKESK in the germline V gene. V lost 1 base and J 7 bases, leaving 8 bases between the germline ends. The CDR3 is 13 amino acids. Written as DNA, the CDR3 is TGTGCCAGCAGCCAAGGCCTTGGACAGCCCCAGCATTTT. It is translated as CASSQGLGQPQHF.

A note on this clonotype: Its ends do not fully match the called genes, so a read error is possible. The chain recombines TRBV7-7 with TRBJ2-1; no firm D call. The CDR3 loop spans 15 amino acids. Germline V gene sequence: CDR1 SSHAT, CDR2 FNYEAQ (reference sequence). As DNA, the CDR3 is TGTGCTAGCAGCCCTACTGTAACCGCCTACAATGAGCAGTTCTTC. Protein product: CASSPTVTAYNEQFF.

This clonotype was counted between two and nine times. The junction departs from germline at one end; a sequencing error may be responsible. V gene TRBV7-7 combines with J gene TRBJ2-2; D perhaps matches TRBD1 (6 bases). CDR1 is SSHAT, CDR2 FNYEAQ, per germline (reference sequence). The CDR3 spans 13 residues. The DNA of the CDR3 is TGTGCTAGCAGCTTCCTGACAGGCGGGGAGCTGTTTTTT. Translating gives CASSFLTGGELFF.

This clonotype showed up just a few times. The CDR3 protein is CASSLSSEKLFF. The CDR3 coding sequence is TGTGCCAGCAGTTTGAGTAGCGAAAAACTGTTTTTT. This chain joins TRBV12-3 or TRBV12-4 and TRBJ1-4; D unresolved. Trimming cost V 3 bases and J 8 bases, with 7 bases left between them. CDR3 length: 12 amino acids.

CDR3 region: CASSPSQFSYEQYF. The CDR3 coding sequence is TGCGCCAGCAGCCCGAGCCAATTTTCCTACGAGCAGTACTTC. This chain uses TRBV5-1 with TRBJ2-7, with D uncertain. The CDR3 runs 14 residues. Trimming left V 4 bases short and J 1 base short, with 12 bases between. Germline V gives CDR1 SGHRS, CDR2 YFSETQ.

The J gene is TRBJ2-7, the V gene TRBV5-6, with 7 nucleotides matching TRBD1. Germline-derived CDR1 and CDR2 are SGHDT and YYEEEE. The CDR3 totals 16 residues. V was pared by 0 bases and J by 4 bases, with 10 bases of the junction left unmatched. This CDR3 reads CASSLGGWGQWYEQYF. The DNA of the CDR3 is TGTGCCAGCAGCTTGGGCGGATGGGGACAGTGGTACGAGCAGTACTTC.

This clonotype turned up a few times. J is TRBJ1-4 and V is TRBV14; no clear D gene. The germline CDR1 and CDR2 sequences are SGHDN and FVKESK. The CDR3 consists of 12 residues. V dropped 1 base and J dropped 8 bases, with 5 bases sitting between them. CDR3 sequence: CASSQVREKLFF. The CDR3 DNA sequence: TGTGCCAGCAGCCAAGTACGAGAAAAACTGTTTTTT.

The V gene is TRBV28, the J gene TRBJ1-1, with no clear D. Germline CDR1 reads MDHEN; CDR2 reads SYDVKM. The V gene lost 3 bases and the J gene lost 0 bases, with 5 bases spanning the gap. The CDR3 totals 13 residues. The CDR3 loop is CASSFEMNTEAFF. The CDR3 DNA reads TGTGCCAGCAGTTTTGAGATGAACACTGAAGCTTTCTTT.

V gene TRBV19 combines with J gene TRBJ2-2; D is ambiguous. The CDR3 is 16 residues long. The V and J ends lost 3 bases and 3 bases respectively, with 14 bases between them. Germline loops: CDR1 LNHDA, CDR2 SQIVND (reference sequence). The CDR3 DNA sequence: TGTGCCAGTAGTATTATGGCTCCCCCGGACACCGGGGAGCTGTTTTTT. Amino acid sequence: CASSIMAPPDTGELFF.

The CDR3 nucleotides read TGTGCCAGCAGCTCCACCCTTACGCAGTATTTT. This gives the protein CASSSTLTQYF. This chain joins TRBV7-2 and TRBJ2-3; D gene uncertain. This CDR3 is 11 amino acids long. Trimming pared 4 bases from V and 8 bases from J, leaving 7 bases between. Germline lookup yields CDR1 SGHTA and CDR2 FQGNSA.

The chain combines TRBV28 with TRBJ1-3; D is undetermined. Trimming pared 5 bases from V and 0 bases from J, leaving 14 bases between. This CDR3 is built from 16 residues. Germline-derived CDR1 and CDR2 are MDHEN and SYDVKM. As DNA, the CDR3 is TGTGCCAGCAGTGCGCGGGATGGAGACTCTGGAAACACCATATATTTT. It codes for CASSARDGDSGNTIYF.

The gene calls are TRBV4-1 and TRBJ2-7; 9 bases line up with TRBD1. This CDR3 has 17 residues. The germline gives CDR1 MGHRA, CDR2 YSYEKL. V lost 4 bases and J lost 2; bases outside the gene matches: 12. The CDR3 DNA reads TGCGCCAGCAGCCCCCCCTTAGACAGGGGGAGAACCTACGAGCAGTACTTC. This sequence encodes CASSPPLDRGRTYEQYF.

This clonotype appeared once. The chain carries TRBV15 and TRBJ2-5; D perhaps matches TRBD2 (6 bases). Germline V gene lookup returns CDR1 LNHNV and CDR2 YYDKDF (reference sequence). The CDR3 covers 14 residues. The V end was cut by 1 base, the J end by 3 bases, with 9 bases between. The CDR3 reads CATSRGLGEETQYF. CDR3 bases: TGTGCCACCAGCAGAGGACTAGGAGAAGAGACCCAGTACTTC. The full variable domain, rest sourced from reference TRBV15 and TRBJ2-5, is DAMVIQNPRYQVTQFGKPVTLSCSQTLNHNVMYWYQQKSSQAPKLLFHYYDKDFNNEADTPDNFQSRRPNTSFCFLDIRSPGLGDTAMYLCATSRGLGEETQYFGPGTRLLVL.

The gene calls are TRBV14 and TRBJ2-3; D not certain. Between the trimmed V and J ends, which lost 4 bases and 1 base, there was a span of 12 bases. Germline assignment: CDR1 SGHDN and CDR2 FVKESK. The CDR3 length is 15 residues. The CDR3 loop reads CASSLRWSGTDTQYF. CDR3 nucleotides: TGTGCCAGCAGCCTACGGTGGTCAGGCACAGATACGCAGTATTTT.

There are a few counts of this clonotype. This chain connects TRBV29-1 to TRBJ1-2; TRBD1 is a possible D gene (5 bases). V was pared by 6 bases and J by 5 bases, with 19 bases between. This CDR3 has 14 residues. Looked up from germline, CDR1 is SQVTM and CDR2 is ANQGSEA. The CDR3 spells CSVGEGLSRYGYTF. The CDR3 DNA is TGCAGCGTCGGAGAGGGGCTATCTCGGTATGGCTACACCTTC.

The chain links TRBV6-6 to TRBJ2-5; 7 nucleotides align to TRBD2. The length of the CDR3 is 18 residues. V lost 2 bases, J lost 7 bases, and 19 bases stayed unmatched. Germline loops: CDR1 MNHNY, CDR2 SVGAGI (reference sequence). CDR3 in DNA: TGTGCCAGCAGTTACCGGCAGAATGGCGGGGGTTCATTTTCGACCCAGTACTTC. Its translation is CASSYRQNGGGSFSTQYF.

The table lists this clonotype with a few counts. The V gene is TRBV7-2, the J gene TRBJ1-4, with unresolved D. Germline-derived CDR1 and CDR2 are SGHTA and FQGNSA. The CDR3 extends over 14 amino acids. V gave up 2 bases and J gave up 8 bases, with 12 bases separating them. CDR3: CASSLSTIEEKLFF. The CDR3 nucleotides read TGTGCCAGCAGCTTATCTACGATTGAGGAAAAACTGTTTTTT.

This clonotype has more than one count but fewer than ten. This chain connects TRBV12-3 or TRBV12-4 to TRBJ1-3; D unresolved. The ends were cut back, 6 bases at V and 2 bases at J, with 14 bases in the middle. This CDR3 contains 15 residues. CDR3: CASRVRRIPGNTIYF. Written as DNA, the CDR3 is TGTGCCAGCAGGGTCAGAAGAATACCTGGAAACACCATATATTTT.

V and J are TRBV7-3 and TRBJ2-5, with TRBD2 matching over 11 bases. The germline gives CDR1 SGHTA, CDR2 FQGTGA. There are 19 residues in the CDR3. V was clipped by 5 bases and J by 5 bases; unmatched bases: 19. The CDR3 reads CASSPRRLAGGSAGETQYF. CDR3 nucleotide sequence: TGTGCCAGCAGCCCCCGTAGGCTAGCGGGGGGTTCGGCCGGGGAGACCCAGTACTTC.

This CDR3 is CSARDPDSYEQYF. The CDR3 bases are TGCAGTGCTAGAGACCCCGACAGCTACGAGCAGTACTTC. V and J are TRBV20-1 and TRBJ2-7; tentative D call: TRBD1 (5 bases). The CDR3 contains 13 residues. The germline V gene encodes CDR1 DFQATT and CDR2 SNEGSKA (reference sequence). Trimming took 0 bases from V and 3 from J, leaving 9 bases between them.

This clonotype was observed many times. The chain links TRBV7-2 to TRBJ2-7, with D possibly TRBD1 on 6 matching bases. The V end was cut by 4 bases, the J end by 3 bases, with 10 bases between. Germline loops: CDR1 SGHTA, CDR2 FQGNSA. The CDR3 length is 13 residues. In DNA form, the CDR3 reads TGTGCCAGCAGCTCCCGGACAGTCTACGAGCAGTACTTC. This codes for CASSSRTVYEQYF.

In nucleotides, the CDR3 is TGTGCCAGCAGCTATGACAGGGGCTTGAACACTGAAGCTTTCTTT. Protein sequence: CASSYDRGLNTEAFF. The rearrangement joins TRBV12-3 or TRBV12-4 to TRBJ1-1, with 8 bases that match TRBD1. V gave up 6 bases and J gave up 0 bases; unmatched junction bases: 6. The CDR3 runs 15 residues.

This rearrangement joins TRBV2 to TRBJ1-2; D not resolved. V lost 2 bases, J lost 0 bases, and 10 bases lay in between. Germline-derived CDR1 and CDR2 are SNHLY and FYNNEI. The CDR3 has 15 amino acids. CDR3 region: CASSEWAAANYGYTF. CDR3 bases: TGTGCCAGCAGTGAATGGGCAGCAGCTAACTATGGCTACACCTTC.

This clonotype has just a few counts. The CDR3, as DNA: TGTGCCAGCAGCCCTAGATCGGGTCCCGGGGAGCTGTTTTTT. Amino acid sequence: CASSPRSGPGELFF. The chain couples TRBV9 to TRBJ2-2; D remains ambiguous. This CDR3 spans 14 amino acids. V lost 4 bases and J lost 6, with 13 bases in between. Germline CDR1 is SGDLS and CDR2 is YYNGEE. Drawing the rest from reference TRBV9 and TRBJ2-2, the complete variable domain is DSGVTQTPKHLITATGQRVTLRCSPRSGDLSVYWYQQSLDQGLQFLIQYYNGEERAKGNILERFSAQQFPDLHSELNLSSLELGDSALYFCASSPRSGPGELFFGEGSRLTVL.